The 19 T cell receptor beta chains presented below share a single source sample, sequenced in a study of Ad26.COV2.S vaccination and SARS-CoV-2 variants. As for treatment: approximately 18 received Ad26.COV2.S at low or high dose, single or two shots; roughly 5 received placebo; per-sample allocation not given. At day 63 after the first vaccine or placebo injection, samples were drawn. The table came from immunoSEQ multiplex PCR; TCRdb's copy has only in-frame clones and leaves some out. The sample contains about 420,000 clones, approximately 88% of which appear only once. Here the sequenced sample was peripheral blood, taken in a trial of Ad26.COV2.S vaccine versus placebo. These receptors came from a person aged 18-60 years who received the Ad26.COV2.S COVID-19 vaccine or a placebo.

V gene TRBV18 combines with J gene TRBJ1-4; 7 bases map to TRBD1. Germline V gene sequence: CDR1 KGHSH, CDR2 LQKENI. This CDR3 is 15 amino acids long. V shed 5 bases and J 0 bases; nucleotides not matched to a gene: 3. CDR3 amino acids: CASSRDSATNEKLFF. The CDR3 nucleotides are TGTGCCAGCTCAAGGGACAGTGCAACTAATGAAAAACTGTTTTTT.

This sequence joins TRBV12-3 or TRBV12-4 and TRBJ2-1; D uncertain. The V end lost 5 bases, the J end lost 8 bases, and 10 bases lay between the germline ends. This CDR3 has 12 residues. Here the CDR3 reads CASSPTPHEQFF. CDR3 bases: TGTGCCAGCAGTCCCACTCCCCATGAGCAGTTCTTC.

V and J are TRBV4-2 and TRBJ1-4; the match to TRBD1 covers 9 bases. Germline CDR1 reads LGHNA; CDR2 reads YNFKEQ. V shed 4 bases, J shed 5 bases, and the junction held 8 bases outside the gene matches. The CDR3 covers 16 residues. CDR3 sequence: CASSPTKGTGNEKLFF. The CDR3 region has the DNA TGTGCCAGCAGCCCTACCAAAGGGACAGGGAATGAAAAACTGTTTTTT.

The chain carries TRBV5-1 and TRBJ2-7; tentative D call: TRBD2 (5 bases). V was clipped by 0 bases and J by 2 bases, with 9 bases between them. Germline CDR1 SGHRS, CDR2 YFSETQ. There are 14 residues in the CDR3. The chain's CDR3 is CASSLVQRTYEQYF. CDR3 bases: TGCGCCAGCAGCTTGGTACAGCGGACCTACGAGCAGTACTTC.

The chain recombines TRBV2 with TRBJ2-3; D possibly uses TRBD1 or TRBD2 (5 bases each). The CDR3 loop spans 15 amino acids. Trimming took 4 bases from V and 3 from J, leaving 14 bases between them. CDR1 is SNHLY and CDR2 is FYNNEI in the germline V gene. The CDR3 DNA sequence: TGTGCCAGCAGTGTGGGCAGGGAGAGGACAGATACGCAGTATTTT. Amino acid sequence: CASSVGRERTDTQYF. Supplemented by reference TRBV2 and TRBJ2-3, the full variable domain reads EPEVTQTPSHQVTQMGQEVILRCVPISNHLYFYWYRQILGQKVEFLVSFYNNEISEKSEIFDDQFSVERPDGSNFTLKIRSTKLEDSAMYFCASSVGRERTDTQYFGPGTRLTVL.

The gene calls are TRBV7-2 and TRBJ2-7; a weak D match, TRBD2 (5 bases). Germline V gene lookup returns CDR1 SGHTA and CDR2 FQGNSA. V was shortened by 1 base and J by 0 bases, with 10 bases between the two germline ends. The CDR3 is made up of 15 amino acids. The CDR3 region is CASSLEAASSYEQYF. The CDR3 DNA reads as TGTGCCAGCAGCTTAGAAGCGGCGAGCTCCTACGAGCAGTACTTC.

The chain carries TRBV2 and TRBJ1-2; D uncertain. This CDR3 region has 12 residues. Germline V gene sequence: CDR1 SNHLY, CDR2 FYNNEI. The CDR3 DNA reads as TGTGCGTCCGGCTCGTCTTTGAGCGGCTACACCTTC. Residues: CASGSSLSGYTF.

V and J are TRBV6-2 or TRBV6-3 and TRBJ1-4, with D maybe TRBD1 (5 bases). The germline gives CDR1 MNHEY, CDR2 SVGEGT. CDR3 length equals 15 residues. The V and J ends lost 4 bases and 0 bases respectively, with 9 bases between them. The CDR3 DNA reads as TGTGCCAGCAGTTCAGGGTCCGCAACTAATGAAAAACTGTTTTTT. It translates to CASSSGSATNEKLFF.

CDR3 protein: CASSLGGNGYTF. CDR3 DNA sequence: TGTGCCAGCAGCTTAGGAGGGAATGGCTACACCTTC. V gene TRBV7-9 combines with J gene TRBJ1-2; D gene ambiguous. The V end lost 1 base, the J end lost 6 bases, and 6 bases lay between the germline ends. The germline CDR1 and CDR2 sequences are SEHNR and FQNEAQ (reference sequence). CDR3 length: 12 residues.

The chain recombines TRBV28 with TRBJ2-4; possible D gene TRBD2, 5 bases. Germline V gene sequence: CDR1 MDHEN, CDR2 SYDVKM. V was cut by 3 bases and J by 0 bases, with 12 bases left in between. There are 16 residues in the CDR3. As DNA, the CDR3 is TGTGCCAGCAGTTTGTCCGGGATCCGAGCCAAAAACATTCAGTACTTC. It is translated as CASSLSGIRAKNIQYF.

This chain links TRBV5-5 with TRBJ2-7, with no clear D. Germline V gene sequence: CDR1 SGHKS, CDR2 YYEKEE (reference sequence). The CDR3 covers 15 residues. Trimming left V 2 bases short and J 5 bases short, with 17 bases between. CDR3 DNA: TGTGCCAGCAGCTTCCGGGCCTCAGGTTCGGACGAGCAGTACTTC. Its translation: CASSFRASGSDEQYF.

V gene TRBV11-2 combines with J gene TRBJ2-3; no clear D. CDR1 SGHAT and CDR2 FQNNGV come from the germline V gene. V was trimmed by 5 bases and J by 3 bases, leaving 15 bases between them. The CDR3 sequence is 15 residues long. DNA for the CDR3: TGTGCCAGCAGCACCGGTCCCGGGCGGACAGATACGCAGTATTTT. Its translation: CASSTGPGRTDTQYF.

The chain joins TRBV6-2 or TRBV6-3 to TRBJ2-4; no definite D call. The CDR3 loop spans 14 amino acids. Germline V gene lookup returns CDR1 MNHEY and CDR2 SVGEGT. The ends were cut back, 4 bases at V and 0 bases at J, with 7 bases in the middle. CDR3 loop: CASSFALAKNIQYF. CDR3 coding DNA: TGTGCCAGCAGTTTCGCCTTAGCCAAAAACATTCAGTACTTC.

The V gene is TRBV4-2, the J gene TRBJ2-3; D unclear. The CDR3 length is 15 residues. V shed 4 bases and J shed 0 bases, with 11 bases lying between them. Germline loops: CDR1 LGHNA, CDR2 YNFKEQ. CDR3 sequence reads: CASSPSLSSTDTQYF. The CDR3 DNA follows: TGTGCCAGCAGCCCAAGTCTTTCTAGCACAGATACGCAGTATTTT.

The rearrangement joins TRBV7-8 to TRBJ1-5; D is ambiguous. The CDR3 spans 14 residues. With 1 base removed from V and 5 bases from J, the gap between germline ends came to 9 bases. Germline V gene lookup returns CDR1 SGHVS and CDR2 FQNEAQ. The CDR3 loop is CASSLVTSHQPQHF. The CDR3 nucleotides are TGTGCCAGCAGCTTAGTCACCAGCCATCAGCCCCAGCATTTT.

The V call is TRBV28, the J call TRBJ2-7; D remains ambiguous. V lost 3 bases and J lost 2, with 17 bases in between. The CDR3 has 16 residues. Looked up from germline, CDR1 is MDHEN and CDR2 is SYDVKM. CDR3 coding DNA: TGTGCCAGCAGTTTTTCCCTAGTTAGACCGACCTACGAGCAGTACTTC. Encoded protein: CASSFSLVRPTYEQYF.

CDR3 protein: CAWSVVSGNEQFF. The DNA for the CDR3 is TGTGCCTGGAGTGTCGTTTCAGGGAATGAGCAGTTCTTC. The chain has TRBV30 and TRBJ2-1; maybe TRBD1 (5 bases). The CDR3 totals 13 residues. Germline assignment: CDR1 GTSNPN and CDR2 SVGIG (reference sequence). V gave up 0 bases and J gave up 7 bases, with 10 bases separating them.

This chain connects TRBV5-1 to TRBJ2-1, with 10 nucleotides matching TRBD1. Germline V gives CDR1 SGHRS, CDR2 YFSETQ. This CDR3 is 16 amino acids long. V was clipped by 0 bases and J by 4 bases; unmatched bases: 4. CDR3 coding DNA: TGCGCCAGCAGCTTGGGGACAGGGGGTCTGTACAATGAGCAGTTCTTC. Its translation: CASSLGTGGLYNEQFF. Drawing the rest from reference TRBV5-1 and TRBJ2-1, the complete variable domain is KAGVTQTPRYLIKTRGQQVTLSCSPISGHRSVSWYQQTPGQGLQFLFEYFSETQRNKGNFPGRFSGRQFSNSRSEMNVSTLELGDSALYLCASSLGTGGLYNEQFFGPGTRLTVL.

This sequence joins TRBV7-6 and TRBJ2-1, with TRBD2 matching 8 bases. Germline V gene lookup returns CDR1 SGHVS and CDR2 FNYEAQ. This CDR3 spans 14 amino acids. V lost 5 bases to trimming and J lost 8 bases; unmatched junction nucleotides: 8. This CDR3 reads CASSRGTSGYEQFF. The CDR3 bases are TGTGCCAGCAGCCGAGGGACTAGTGGATATGAGCAGTTCTTC.